This paragraph reports one TCR beta chain. Its cognate antigen is unknown. Method: immunoSEQ multiplex PCR; TCRdb's copy keeps in-frame clones and lacks some. The table shows about 200,000 clones, with approximately 90% occurring only once. Germline V gene lookup returns CDR1 LNHNV and CDR2 YYDKDF (reference sequence). The CDR3 extends over 15 amino acids. Losses at the gene ends were 0 bases for V and 7 bases for J; bases not matched to a gene: 4. This specimen comes from a study of T cell responses to AZD1222 COVID-19 vaccine. Broader study findings: Spike-spanning, vaccine-associated CD4 TCRs were dominant at 160-218 and 743-854.

The material was peripheral blood, obtained 28 days after the second AZD1222 dose. The chain joins TRBV15 to TRBJ2-4, with 9 bases identical to TRBD1. This TCR came from an adult who received the AZD1222 COVID-19 vaccine. CDR3 region: CATSRDKGTGNIQYF. CDR3 coding DNA: TGTGCCACCAGCAGAGATAAAGGGACAGGGAACATTCAGTACTTC. The full variable domain, in which reference TRBV15 and TRBJ2-4 provide the parts outside the CDR3, is DAMVIQNPRYQVTQFGKPVTLSCSQTLNHNVMYWYQQKSSQAPKLLFHYYDKDFNNEADTPDNFQSRRPNTSFCFLDIRSPGLGDTAMYLCATSRDKGTGNIQYFGAGTRLSVL.